This T cell receptor beta chain was captured by sequencing in a study of blood T cell repertoires in COVID-19. Across the study: There were acute and convalescent COVID-19 samples, and they came from the United States, Italy and Spain. From T cells, B-cell-depleted T cells, or PBMCs came the material, which was cDNA or gDNA.

Repertoires were generated with immunoSEQ multiplex PCR, while TCRdb's copy carries only in-frame clones and drops some. This table has 67,000 or so clones, about four fifths appearing once. Germline CDR1 and CDR2: LNHDA and SQIVND (reference sequence). V lost 4 bases, J lost 3 bases, and 12 bases lay in between. The CDR3 contains 15 residues. The chain joins TRBV19 to TRBJ2-2, with D tentatively TRBD1 (6 bases). The receptor comes from a man in his 70s with acute or convalescent COVID-19. The sample was peripheral blood. DNA of the CDR3: TGTGCCAGTAGTACACAGGGTGGGGACACCGGGGAGCTGTTTTTT. As protein: CASSTQGGDTGELFF. The full variable domain, its missing parts supplied by reference TRBV19 and TRBJ2-2, is DGGITQSPKYLFRKEGQNVTLSCEQNLNHDAMYWYRQDPGQGLRLIYYSQIVNDFQKGDIAEGYSVSREKKESFPLTVTSAQKNPTAFYLCASSTQGGDTGELFFGEGSRLTVL.